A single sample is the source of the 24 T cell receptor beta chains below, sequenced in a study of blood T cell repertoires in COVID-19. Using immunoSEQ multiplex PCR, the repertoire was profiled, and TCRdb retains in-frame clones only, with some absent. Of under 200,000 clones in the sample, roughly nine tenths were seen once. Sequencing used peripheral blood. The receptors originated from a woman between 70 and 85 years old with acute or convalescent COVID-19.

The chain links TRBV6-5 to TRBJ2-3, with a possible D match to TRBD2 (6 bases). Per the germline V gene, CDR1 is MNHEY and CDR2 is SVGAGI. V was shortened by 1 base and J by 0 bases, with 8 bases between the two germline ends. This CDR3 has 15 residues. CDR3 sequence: CASSYFSGSTDTQYF. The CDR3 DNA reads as TGTGCCAGCAGTTACTTTAGCGGAAGCACAGATACGCAGTATTTT.

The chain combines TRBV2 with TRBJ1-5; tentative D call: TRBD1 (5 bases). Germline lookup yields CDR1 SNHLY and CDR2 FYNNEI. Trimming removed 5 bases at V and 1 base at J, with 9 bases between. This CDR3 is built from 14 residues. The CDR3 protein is CASSISGSNQPQHF. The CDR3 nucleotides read TGTGCCAGCAGTATCTCAGGGAGCAATCAGCCCCAGCATTTT.

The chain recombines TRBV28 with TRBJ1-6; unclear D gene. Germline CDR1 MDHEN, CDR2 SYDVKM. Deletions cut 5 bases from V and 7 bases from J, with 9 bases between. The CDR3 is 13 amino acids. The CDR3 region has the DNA TGTGCCAGCAGTCTGGGAGAGAATTCACCCCTCCACTTT. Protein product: CASSLGENSPLHF.

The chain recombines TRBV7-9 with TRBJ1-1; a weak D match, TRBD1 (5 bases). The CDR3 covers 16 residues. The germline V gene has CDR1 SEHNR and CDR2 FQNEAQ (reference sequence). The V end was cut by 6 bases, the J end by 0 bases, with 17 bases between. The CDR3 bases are TGTGCCAGCAGTCGAGACAGAAGTAGTCTGAACACTGAAGCTTTCTTT. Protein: CASSRDRSSLNTEAFF. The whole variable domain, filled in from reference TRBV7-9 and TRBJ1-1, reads DTGVSQNPRHKITKRGQNVTFRCDPISEHNRLYWYRQTLGQGPEFLTYFQNEAQLEKSRLLSDRFSAERPKGSFSTLEIQRTEQGDSAMYLCASSRDRSSLNTEAFFGQGTRLTVV.

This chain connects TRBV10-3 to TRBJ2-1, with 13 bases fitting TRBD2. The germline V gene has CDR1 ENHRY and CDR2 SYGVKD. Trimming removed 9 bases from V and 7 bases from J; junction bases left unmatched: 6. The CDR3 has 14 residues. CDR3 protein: CAITGLAGANEQFF. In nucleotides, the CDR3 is TGTGCCATAACCGGACTAGCGGGGGCAAATGAGCAGTTCTTC.

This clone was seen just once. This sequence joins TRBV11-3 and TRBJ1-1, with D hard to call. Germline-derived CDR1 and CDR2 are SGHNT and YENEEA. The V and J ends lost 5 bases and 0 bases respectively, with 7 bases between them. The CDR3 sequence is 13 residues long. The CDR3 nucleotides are TGTGCCAGCAGCCCCCCCATGAACACTGAAGCTTTCTTT. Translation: CASSPPMNTEAFF.

The CDR3 nucleotides read TGTGCCAGTAGTGGGAACAGGGCGAGAGATACGCAGTATTTT. It encodes CASSGNRARDTQYF. The chain links TRBV19 to TRBJ2-3; D is possibly TRBD1 (6 bases). In germline, CDR1 is LNHDA, CDR2 SQIVND (reference sequence). V lost 5 bases and J lost 5, with 14 bases in between. This CDR3 has 14 residues.

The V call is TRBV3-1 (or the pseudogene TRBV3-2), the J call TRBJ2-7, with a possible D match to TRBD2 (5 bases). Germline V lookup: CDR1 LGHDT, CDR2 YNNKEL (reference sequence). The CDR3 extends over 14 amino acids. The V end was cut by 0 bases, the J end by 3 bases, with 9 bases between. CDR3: CASSQDPRDYEQYF. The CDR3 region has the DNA TGTGCCAGCAGCCAAGATCCGAGGGACTACGAGCAGTACTTC.

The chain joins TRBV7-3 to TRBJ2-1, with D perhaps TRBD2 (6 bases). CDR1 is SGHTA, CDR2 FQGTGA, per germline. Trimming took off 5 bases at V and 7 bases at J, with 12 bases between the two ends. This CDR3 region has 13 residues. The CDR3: CASSTGRGNEQFF. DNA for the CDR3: TGTGCCAGCAGCACGGGACGGGGGAATGAGCAGTTCTTC.

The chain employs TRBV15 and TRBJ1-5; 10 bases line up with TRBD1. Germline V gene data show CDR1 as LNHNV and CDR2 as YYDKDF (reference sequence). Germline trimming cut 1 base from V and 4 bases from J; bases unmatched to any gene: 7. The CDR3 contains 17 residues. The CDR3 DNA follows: TGTGCCACCAGCAGAGGCCCGGGACAGGGGCAGAATCAGCCCCAGCATTTT. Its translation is CATSRGPGQGQNQPQHF.

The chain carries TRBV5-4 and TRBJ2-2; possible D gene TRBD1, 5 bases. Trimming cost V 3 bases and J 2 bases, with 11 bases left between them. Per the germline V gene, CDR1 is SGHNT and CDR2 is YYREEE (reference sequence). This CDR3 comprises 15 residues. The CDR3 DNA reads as TGTGCCAGCAGCTCACCCCGGACAAACACCGGGGAGCTGTTTTTT. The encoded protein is CASSSPRTNTGELFF. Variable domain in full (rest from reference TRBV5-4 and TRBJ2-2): ETGVTQSPTHLIKTRGQQVTLRCSSQSGHNTVSWYQQALGQGPQFIFQYYREEENGRGNFPPRFSGLQFPNYSSELNVNALELDDSALYLCASSSPRTNTGELFFGEGSRLTVL.

This chain's CDR3 is CASSLVAENTEAFF. CDR3 DNA sequence: TGTGCCAGCAGTCTAGTGGCAGAGAACACTGAAGCTTTCTTT. The chain joins TRBV6-5 to TRBJ1-1, with D unresolved. The CDR3 is 14 amino acids. Germline values: CDR1 MNHEY, CDR2 SVGAGI. The V end lost 5 bases, the J end lost 1 base, and 11 bases lay between the germline ends.

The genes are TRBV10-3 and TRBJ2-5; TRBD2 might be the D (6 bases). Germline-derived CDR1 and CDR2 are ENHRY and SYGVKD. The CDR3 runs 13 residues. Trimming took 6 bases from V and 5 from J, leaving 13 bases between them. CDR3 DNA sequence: TGTGCCATCAGGGCGGAGGGGTGGGAGACCCAGTACTTC. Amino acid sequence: CAIRAEGWETQYF.

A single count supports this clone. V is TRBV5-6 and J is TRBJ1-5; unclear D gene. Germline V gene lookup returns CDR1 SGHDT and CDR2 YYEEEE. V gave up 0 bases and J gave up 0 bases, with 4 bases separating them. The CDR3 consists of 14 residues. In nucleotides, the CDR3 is TGTGCCAGCAGCTTGGTTCGTAGCAATCAGCCCCAGCATTTT. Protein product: CASSLVRSNQPQHF.

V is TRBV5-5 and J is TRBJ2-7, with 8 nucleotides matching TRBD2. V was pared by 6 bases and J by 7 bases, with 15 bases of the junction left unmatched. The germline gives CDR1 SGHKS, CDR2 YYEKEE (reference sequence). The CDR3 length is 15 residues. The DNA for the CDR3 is TGTGCCAGCATCCCTTTAGCGGGATCGGTGGGGGAGCAGTACTTC. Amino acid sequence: CASIPLAGSVGEQYF.

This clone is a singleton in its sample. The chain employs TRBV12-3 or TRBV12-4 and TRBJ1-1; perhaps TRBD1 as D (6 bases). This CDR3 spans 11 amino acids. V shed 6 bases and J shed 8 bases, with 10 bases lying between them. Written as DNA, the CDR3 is TGTGCCAGCAGCCTCGGACAGGAAGCTTTCTTT. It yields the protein CASSLGQEAFF.

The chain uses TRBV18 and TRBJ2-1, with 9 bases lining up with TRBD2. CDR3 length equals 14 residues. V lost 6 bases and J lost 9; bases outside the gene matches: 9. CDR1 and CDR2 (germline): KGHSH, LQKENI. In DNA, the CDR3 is TGTGCCAGCTCTCTTGTAGCGGGAGCCCTTGAGCAGTTCTTC. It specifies CASSLVAGALEQFF.

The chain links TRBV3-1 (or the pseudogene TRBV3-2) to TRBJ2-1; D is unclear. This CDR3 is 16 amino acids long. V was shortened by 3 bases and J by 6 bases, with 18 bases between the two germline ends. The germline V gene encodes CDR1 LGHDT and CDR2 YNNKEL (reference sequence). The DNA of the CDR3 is TGTGCCAGCAGCCACCCCTGCCTCGGAGCCTCCAATGAGCAGTTCTTC. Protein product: CASSHPCLGASNEQFF.

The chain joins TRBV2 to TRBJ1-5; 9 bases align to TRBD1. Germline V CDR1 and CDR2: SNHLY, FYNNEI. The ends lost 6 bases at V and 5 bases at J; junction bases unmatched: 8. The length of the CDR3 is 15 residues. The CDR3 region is CASRLGTGKDQPQHF. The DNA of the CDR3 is TGTGCCAGCAGGCTTGGGACAGGGAAGGATCAGCCCCAGCATTTT.

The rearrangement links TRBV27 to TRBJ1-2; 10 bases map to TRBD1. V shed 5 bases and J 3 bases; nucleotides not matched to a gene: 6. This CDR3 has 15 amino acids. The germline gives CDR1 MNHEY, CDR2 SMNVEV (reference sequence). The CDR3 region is CASSGDRGHDYGYTF. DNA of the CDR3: TGTGCCAGCAGTGGCGACAGGGGGCATGACTATGGCTACACCTTC.

The CDR3 spells CASSRLRDRGNEKLFF. The DNA of the CDR3 is TGTGCCAGCAGCCGACTCCGGGACAGAGGGAATGAAAAACTGTTTTTT. The chain links TRBV14 to TRBJ1-4; the match to TRBD1 covers 7 bases. The germline gives CDR1 SGHDN, CDR2 FVKESK. This CDR3 comprises 16 residues. V lost 4 bases to trimming and J lost 5 bases; unmatched junction nucleotides: 10.

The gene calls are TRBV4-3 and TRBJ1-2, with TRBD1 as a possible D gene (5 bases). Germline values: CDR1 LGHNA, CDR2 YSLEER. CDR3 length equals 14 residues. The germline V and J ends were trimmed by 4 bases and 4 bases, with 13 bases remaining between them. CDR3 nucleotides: TGCGCCAGCAGCCGAGACCCAGGGCCCTATGGCTACACCTTC. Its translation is CASSRDPGPYGYTF.

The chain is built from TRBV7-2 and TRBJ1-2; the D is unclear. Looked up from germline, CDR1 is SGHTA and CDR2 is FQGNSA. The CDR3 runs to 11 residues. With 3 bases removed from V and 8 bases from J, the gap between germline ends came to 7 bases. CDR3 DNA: TGTGCCAGCAGCTTCGAGGCAGGCTACACCTTC. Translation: CASSFEAGYTF.

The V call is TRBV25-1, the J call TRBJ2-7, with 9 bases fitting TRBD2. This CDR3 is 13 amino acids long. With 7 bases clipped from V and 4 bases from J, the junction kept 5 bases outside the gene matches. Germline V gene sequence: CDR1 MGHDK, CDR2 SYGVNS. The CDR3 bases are TGTGCCAGCATGGCTAGCGGGGCTTACGAGCAGTACTTC. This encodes CASMASGAYEQYF.